This T cell receptor (beta chain) came from a study of spatial heterogeneity in lung cancer. Study overall: Strong correlation was found between tumor-region TCR transcript counts and a T cell module score from matched bulk RNA-seq.

The study's findings and limits: For expanded intratumoral alpha and beta TCRs, counts tracked tumor mutation counts.

Carried by each TCR cDNA molecule was a unique molecular identifier. TCRdb reanalysed the 5' RACE reads using MiXCR and keeps one entry per CDR3 protein. Counted here are about 6,800 distinct CDR3 sequences, roughly 13% occurring once; the ten biggest clones make up 8% to 10%. Time point here: sample taken at primary tumor resection. The input material, whole RNA from tumor, nontumor lung or frozen PBMC, was sequenced unsorted. This clonotype counts as medium-sized. The antigen is undetermined. Trimming at V came to 3 bases and at J to 0 bases, leaving 2 bases not matched to a gene. There are 15 residues in the CDR3. Germline CDR1 reads ENHRY; CDR2 reads SYGVKD.

This specimen was lung tumor tissue, taken at surgery. The rearrangement joins TRBV10-3 to TRBJ2-1; 7 nucleotides agree with TRBD2. The receptor was derived from a male donor with early-stage non-small cell lung cancer. CDR3 residues: CAISDSGGSYNEQFF. The CDR3 region has the DNA TGTGCCATCAGTGACTCGGGAGGCTCCTACAATGAGCAGTTCTTC.